Listed below are T cell receptor beta chains from one sample, sequenced in a study of T cell responses to AZD1222 COVID-19 vaccine. Sequencing used immunoSEQ multiplex PCR; TCRdb keeps in-frame clones, though not all of them. The data show some 150,000 clones, with 90% seen just once and approximately 1.8% held by the top ten. The sample was peripheral blood, taken on day 0 of AZD1222 vaccination. The source of these receptors is an adult in good health. Each CDR3 is given with its conserved first and last residue. A D gene is named only where the DNA matches it firmly. A clone size is listed for some rows: how often the clone was seen (once, few, many), or a class if it is expanded.

18	.	TRBD2	TRBV6-2/TRBV6-3	TRBJ2-6	CASSYPTSGRAGANVPTF	TGTGCCAGCAGTTACCCGACTAGCGGGAGGGCTGGGGCCAACGTCCCGACTTTC
14	once	.	TRBV28	TRBJ1-4	CAGQRGATNEKLFF	TGTGCTGGGCAGCGGGGGGCAACTAATGAAAAACTGTTTTTT
16	.	TRBD1	TRBV5-1	TRBJ2-3	CASSSAQGTGEDTQYF	TGCGCCAGCAGCTCCGCCCAAGGGACAGGGGAAGATACGCAGTATTTT
16	.	.	TRBV6-1	TRBJ1-2	CASSEGGREANYGYTF	TGTGCCAGCAGTGAAGGGGGCAGGGAAGCTAACTATGGCTACACCTTC
17	.	.	TRBV28	TRBJ2-7	CASSSRRIEDFSYEQYF	TGTGCCAGCAGTTCACGCCGCATTGAGGACTTCTCCTACGAGCAGTACTTC
16	.	TRBD1	TRBV27	TRBJ2-7	CASRLRGTVGFYEQYF	TGTGCCAGCAGATTGAGAGGGACAGTTGGCTTCTACGAGCAGTACTTC
17	.	.	TRBV4-3	TRBJ2-6	CASSQDRYQSGANVLTF	TGCGCCAGCAGCCAAGATCGTTATCAGTCTGGGGCCAACGTCCTGACTTTC
17	.	TRBD1	TRBV27	TRBJ1-6	CASSLGRGSSYNSPLHF	TGTGCCAGCAGCTTGGGCAGGGGGAGCTCCTATAATTCACCCCTCCACTTT
14	.	.	TRBV19	TRBJ1-2	CASNLLLGGYGYTF	TGTGCCAGTAATCTCCTCCTCGGGGGCTATGGCTACACCTTC
13	many	TRBD1	TRBV27	TRBJ2-1	CASRTGATNEQFF	TGTGCCAGCAGGACAGGGGCCACCAATGAGCAGTTCTTC
13	.	.	TRBV7-2	TRBJ2-5	CASILYGSETQYF	TGTGCCAGCATTCTATACGGGTCGGAGACCCAGTACTTC
17	.	TRBD2	TRBV7-2	TRBJ2-5	CASSSLAGGPNQETQYF	TGTGCCAGCAGCTCCTTAGCGGGAGGGCCTAATCAAGAGACCCAGTACTTC
16	.	.	TRBV2	TRBJ1-4	CASRDPWTATNEKLFF	TGTGCCAGCAGAGACCCCTGGACAGCAACTAATGAAAAACTGTTTTTT
14	.	.	TRBV27	TRBJ2-7	CASNSIGVSYEQYF	TGTGCCAGCAACTCAATAGGTGTCTCCTACGAGCAGTACTTC
13	.	.	TRBV7-3	TRBJ2-1	CASSLNRDNEQFF	TGTGCCAGCAGCTTAAACAGAGACAATGAGCAGTTCTTC
14	.	.	TRBV6-5	TRBJ1-4	CASSYGRKNEKLFF	TGTGCCAGCAGTTATGGCAGAAAAAATGAAAAACTGTTTTTT
14	once	.	TRBV28	TRBJ1-2	CATESTGTRYGYTF	TGTGCCACCGAGAGTACAGGGACCCGCTATGGCTACACCTTC
16	.	.	TRBV27	TRBJ1-2	CASSLLFSGDNYGYTF	TGTGCCAGCAGTTTATTGTTTTCGGGAGATAACTATGGCTACACCTTC
15	.	.	TRBV7-9	TRBJ2-7	CASSLGDTVSYEQYF	TGTGCCAGCAGCTTAGGCGACACCGTCTCCTACGAGCAGTACTTC
15	.	TRBD2	TRBV7-2	TRBJ2-5	CASSPPGLAGETQYF	TGTGCCAGCAGCCCTCCGGGACTAGCGGGGGAGACCCAGTACTTC
13	.	.	TRBV19	TRBJ1-5	CASSGGGRQPQHF	TGTGCCAGTAGTGGGGGGGGTAGGCAGCCCCAGCATTTT
19	.	TRBD2	TRBV19	TRBJ2-1	CASSRLNLAGGSSYNEQFF	TGTGCCAGTAGTAGACTCAACCTAGCGGGAGGCAGCTCCTACAATGAGCAGTTCTTC
14	.	.	TRBV6-2/TRBV6-3	TRBJ2-7	CASSYSASSYEQYF	TGTGCCAGCAGTTACAGCGCATCCTCCTACGAGCAGTACTTC
15	.	.	TRBV5-1	TRBJ2-5	CASSRGQVTGETQYF	TGCGCCAGCAGCCGGGGGCAGGTAACGGGGGAGACCCAGTACTTC
12	.	.	TRBV6-5	TRBJ1-1	CASRPTDSEAFF	TGTGCCAGCAGACCCACAGATAGTGAAGCTTTCTTT
14	.	.	TRBV9	TRBJ2-1	CASSVGRGNNEQFF	TGTGCCAGCAGCGTAGGCAGGGGCAACAATGAGCAGTTCTTC
15	.	.	TRBV7-8	TRBJ2-1	CASSLGNLDYNEQFF	TGTGCCAGCAGCTTAGGAAACCTAGACTACAATGAGCAGTTCTTC
17	.	.	TRBV15	TRBJ1-4	CATSRVASFSTNEKLFF	TGTGCCACCAGCAGAGTCGCCAGCTTCTCAACTAATGAAAAACTGTTTTTT
13	.	.	TRBV6-5	TRBJ2-1	CALDSRSYNEQFF	TGTGCCTTGGACTCCCGCTCCTACAATGAGCAGTTCTTC
13	.	.	TRBV10-3	TRBJ1-5	CAISETPDQPQHF	TGTGCCATCAGTGAAACCCCCGATCAGCCCCAGCATTTT
13	.	.	TRBV30	TRBJ1-6	CAWSPGQNSPLHF	TGTGCCTGGAGCCCCGGACAGAATTCACCCCTCCACTTT
16	few	TRBD1	TRBV5-6	TRBJ1-5	CASSLGRTGSNQPQHF	TGTGCCAGCAGCTTGGGAAGGACAGGGAGTAATCAGCCCCAGCATTTT
13	.	.	TRBV4-3	TRBJ1-5	CASSQDEGQPQHF	TGCGCCAGCAGCCAAGATGAGGGTCAGCCCCAGCATTTT
14	.	TRBD1	TRBV29-1	TRBJ2-3	CSVSGTGGTDTQYF	TGCAGCGTCTCCGGGACAGGGGGCACAGATACGCAGTATTTT
17	.	.	TRBV6-2/TRBV6-3	TRBJ1-1	CASSYLLAGAMNTEAFF	TGTGCCAGCAGTTACCTTCTGGCAGGGGCTATGAACACTGAAGCTTTCTTT
15	.	.	TRBV2	TRBJ1-1	CASKPAGTLNTEAFF	TGTGCCAGCAAACCGGCAGGGACTTTGAACACTGAAGCTTTCTTT
14	.	TRBD2	TRBV6-1	TRBJ2-3	CASSEREHEDTQYF	TGTGCCAGCAGTGAGCGGGAGCATGAAGATACGCAGTATTTT
14	.	.	TRBV5-8	TRBJ1-2	CASRIGQAFYGYTF	TGTGCCAGCAGGATTGGGCAGGCCTTCTATGGCTACACCTTC
13	.	.	TRBV18	TRBJ1-2	CASSPRDNYGYTF	TGTGCCAGCTCACCGCGAGACAACTATGGCTACACCTTC
14	.	TRBD2	TRBV29-1	TRBJ2-3	CSVGPRGSPDTQYF	TGCAGCGTTGGCCCCCGCGGGAGTCCGGATACGCAGTATTTT
13	.	.	TRBV28	TRBJ2-7	CASSSRGSYEQYF	TGTGCCAGCAGTTCCCGTGGATCCTACGAGCAGTACTTC
14	few	.	TRBV2	TRBJ2-7	CASRGLGHYYEQYF	TGTGCCAGCAGGGGTCTGGGACATTACTACGAGCAGTACTTC
14	.	.	TRBV11-3	TRBJ2-1	CASSLDRGENEQFF	TGTGCCAGCAGCTTAGATCGGGGCGAAAATGAGCAGTTCTTC
14	.	TRBD1	TRBV6-2/TRBV6-3	TRBJ2-1	CASSYRQGNDEQFF	TGTGCCAGCAGTTACAGACAGGGCAACGATGAGCAGTTCTTC
17	.	TRBD2	TRBV5-1	TRBJ2-7	CASSSGLAGPISYEQYF	TGCGCCAGCAGCTCCGGACTAGCGGGACCGATCTCCTACGAGCAGTACTTC
16	.	TRBD2	TRBV6-1	TRBJ2-3	CASSEAAGGSTDTQYF	TGTGCCAGCAGTGAAGCAGCGGGAGGTAGCACAGATACGCAGTATTTT